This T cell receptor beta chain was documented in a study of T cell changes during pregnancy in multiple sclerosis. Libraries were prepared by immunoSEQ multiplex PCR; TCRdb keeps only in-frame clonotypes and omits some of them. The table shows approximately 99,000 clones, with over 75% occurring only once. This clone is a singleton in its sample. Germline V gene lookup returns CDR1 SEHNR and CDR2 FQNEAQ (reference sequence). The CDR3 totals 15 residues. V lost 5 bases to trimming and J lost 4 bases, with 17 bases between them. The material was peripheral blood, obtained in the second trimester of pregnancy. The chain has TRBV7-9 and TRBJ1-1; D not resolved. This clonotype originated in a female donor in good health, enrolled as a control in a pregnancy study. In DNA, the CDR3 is TGTGCCAGCAGCCCTGGACTTCATTGGGCCACTGAAGCTTTCTTT. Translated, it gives CASSPGLHWATEAFF.